This TCR beta chain was identified during a study of molecular identifiers for immune sequencing clone quantification (dated 2018 in TCRdb). For context, the study as a whole: For a replicate experiment, RNA from 20,000 or 100,000 naive CD8 T cells was divided into five aliquots, and four of the five aliquots were sequenced. The study was a methods study using CD8 T cells to benchmark molecular-identifier clustering-based TCR repertoire sequencing (MIDCIRS) and TCR RNA copy counting. Findings and caveats that apply to the study as a whole: The naive libraries included spiked-in Jurkat TCR RNA (fewer than eleven copies' worth), and this RNA is not part of the donor repertoire. Identical TCR molecules sharing a barcode could cause highly expanded clone sizes to be underestimated. In CMV-specific effector cells, clones with more than 20 RNA copies accounted for over 99% of molecules, whereas in naive cells such clones accounted for under 1%. Modeling indicated about 3 TCR RNA copies recovered per cell, compared with about 9.7 by digital PCR, which implies a capture efficiency of approximately 30%. When barcode sub-clustering was not used, chimeric consensus sequences inflated TCR diversity, with chimeras reaching as high as 47%. Even against a background of one million naive CD8 T cells, spiked-in Jurkat TCR RNA amounting to a single cell's worth was reported to be detectable.

This clonotype has more than one count but fewer than ten. No cognate antigen has been identified for it. Nothing much larger sits one base from this clone, and base qualities are not available. Libraries were made using PCR. The instrument given in TCRdb is NextSeq 500. Bulk TCR libraries were made following a previously described method, with the TCR primers given in Table S5. Total RNA was purified with the Qiagen AllPrep DNA/RNA kit. Before analysis, reads from multiple sequencing runs of one library were combined. The authors' pipeline ran thus. Reads were retained only if an exact TCR constant sequence was present, and the retained reads were trimmed to 150 nt and grouped according to their 12-nt molecular barcodes. Reads within each barcode group were sub-clustered using a 15% Levenshtein threshold, and quality-weighted consensus sequences were constructed for each RNA molecule. Non-functional sequences were excluded, and lower-count sequences lying one edit away from another sequence were also excluded. Barcode sub-clusters with fewer than 20% of the maximum read count were removed, based on fitting two negative binomial distributions. The raw public reads went through TCRdb reprocessing: fastp at Q25, MiXCR clone calling, in-frame beta chains kept. One record per CDR3 amino acid sequence lists the most common genes and DNA. The V and J calls shown here were made by TCRdb, not taken from the authors' results. The table for this sample lists more than 450,000 distinct CDR3 sequences; approximately 25% of them were counted only once. The top ten clonotypes cover approximately 0.8% of the sample.

Naive CD8 T cell libraries were made from 20,000 to 1,000,000 sorted cells using 10%, 30% or 50% of purified RNA. On a BD FACSAria II, naive CD8 T cells were FACS-sorted as CD8+CD4-CCR7+CD45RA+ and collected into RLT Plus buffer. Detection sensitivity was tested by spiking Jurkat RNA equal to ten or so TCR copies' worth into samples containing roughly 17,000-1,000,000 naive CD8 T cells. Enrichment of CD8 T cells was performed with RosetteSep CD8+ T Cell Enrichment Cocktail and Ficoll-Paque, after which ACK red cell lysis was carried out. The CDR3 sequence holds 15 residues, the cysteine and phenylalanine included. The only DNA kept is the CDR3, 45 bases in frame from the first base. At the junction V is shortened by 6 bases and J by 7 bases; bases outside the gene matches: 12. CDR1 SGHVS and CDR2 FQNEAQ are derived from the germline V gene.

The receptor was isolated from a human donor in good health. Some libraries in this study had Jurkat cell RNA spiked in. Recombination linked TRBV7-8 to TRBJ2-1, with 7 junctional bases fitting TRBD2. Material for sequencing was naive CD8+ T cells from blood, with Jurkat cell RNA spiked in. This sample's cell subset or site label indicates: FACS-sorted CD8+CD4-CCR7+CD45RA+ naive T cells. The base sequence is TGTGCCAGCAGGTGGGGGGGACCAGGCTCTAATGAGCAGTTCTTC. Its translation reads: CASRWGGPGSNEQFF.